One and the same sample provided the 32 T cell receptor beta chains below, sequenced in a study of Ad26.COV2.S vaccination and SARS-CoV-2 variants. Regarding treatment: 19 received Ad26.COV2.S at low or high dose, single or two shots; about 5 received placebo; per-sample allocation not given. On day 63 after the first injection, vaccine and placebo recipients gave samples. Assay used: immunoSEQ multiplex PCR; TCRdb lists only in-frame clones, some missing. The table shows around 340,000 clones, with 75% to 90% occurring only once. The sample was peripheral blood, taken in a trial of Ad26.COV2.S vaccine versus placebo. Every receptor here comes from a person aged 18-60 years who received the Ad26.COV2.S COVID-19 vaccine or a placebo.

This chain uses TRBV13 with TRBJ2-1, with unresolved D. Trimming pared 5 bases from V and 1 base from J, leaving 9 bases between. CDR1 and CDR2 from the germline V gene are PRHDT and FYEKMQ (reference sequence). This CDR3 is built from 14 residues. The CDR3 here is CASSVGSSYNEQFF. In nucleotides, the CDR3 is TGTGCCAGCAGCGTGGGTAGTTCCTACAATGAGCAGTTCTTC.

This chain's CDR3 is CAWSEETGPEANYGYTF. The CDR3 coding sequence is TGTGCCTGGAGTGAAGAAACAGGCCCCGAAGCTAACTATGGCTACACCTTC. V usage is TRBV30 and J usage is TRBJ1-2; D perhaps matches TRBD1 (5 bases). CDR1 and CDR2 from the germline V gene are GTSNPN and SVGIG (reference sequence). V shed 1 base and J shed 0 bases, with 18 bases lying between them. The CDR3 has 17 residues. Full variable domain (outside the CDR3, taken from reference TRBV30 and TRBJ1-2): SQTIHQWPATLVQPVGSPLSLECTVEGTSNPNLYWYRQAAGRGLQLLFYSVGIGQISSEVPQNLSASRPQDRQFILSSKKLLLSDSGFYLCAWSEETGPEANYGYTFGSGTRLTVV.

V gene TRBV27 combines with J gene TRBJ2-1; 11 bases match TRBD2. Per germline, CDR1 MNHEY and CDR2 SMNVEV (reference sequence). This CDR3 has 15 amino acids. V lost 5 bases, J lost 4 bases, and 4 bases stayed unmatched. CDR3 coding DNA: TGTGCCAGCAGTCCCGGGACTAGCGGATACAATGAGCAGTTCTTC. Amino acid sequence: CASSPGTSGYNEQFF.

The CDR3 sequence is CASSLGVGRTYEQYF. In DNA, the CDR3 is TGTGCCAGCAGCTTGGGGGTGGGCAGAACCTACGAGCAGTACTTC. The rearrangement links TRBV5-6 to TRBJ2-7, with unresolved D. Germline loops: CDR1 SGHDT, CDR2 YYEEEE. CDR3 length equals 15 residues. The ends were cut back, 0 bases at V and 2 bases at J, with 12 bases in the middle.

V usage is TRBV5-1 and J usage is TRBJ1-2; 12 bases agree with TRBD1. CDR1 SGHRS and CDR2 YFSETQ come from the germline V gene. The CDR3 is made up of 15 amino acids. The J segment lost 6 bases and the V segment lost 3 bases, leaving 6 bases of the junction unmatched. For the CDR3, the DNA is TGCGCCAGCAGCTGGGGACAGGGGGCAGGGGATGGCTACACCTTC. It encodes CASSWGQGAGDGYTF.

The chain recombines TRBV25-1 with TRBJ2-7; D possibly corresponds to TRBD2 (5 bases). V shed 5 bases and J shed 0 bases, with 14 bases lying between them. Germline V gene lookup returns CDR1 MGHDK and CDR2 SYGVNS. The CDR3 contains 15 residues. CDR3 nucleotide sequence: TGTGCCAGCAGTCGGAGCGGCGGGTTCTCCTACGAGCAGTACTTC. It encodes CASSRSGGFSYEQYF.

This chain connects TRBV18 to TRBJ2-3, with a tentative D call TRBD2 (7 bases). The CDR3 is 15 residues long. CDR1 and CDR2 (germline): KGHSH, LQKENI. Trimming stripped 5 bases from V and 5 bases from J, with 17 bases between. The CDR3 DNA is TGTGCCAGCTCAGCTATTCAGGGGAGGGGAGATACGCAGTATTTT. Its translation is CASSAIQGRGDTQYF.

The CDR3 sequence: CASRGQFLSNQPQHF. The CDR3 region has the DNA TGTGCCAGCAGGGGACAGTTCCTTAGCAATCAGCCCCAGCATTTT. The V call is TRBV6-5, the J call TRBJ1-5; 7 bases agree with TRBD1. J lost 0 bases, V lost 6 bases, and 5 bases had no gene match. Germline-derived CDR1 and CDR2 are MNHEY and SVGAGI. This CDR3 region has 15 residues.

V gene TRBV5-8 combines with J gene TRBJ2-5; D unresolved. There are 13 residues in the CDR3. Trimming left V 5 bases short and J 1 base short, with 9 bases between. Germline V gene sequence: CDR1 SGHTS, CDR2 YDEGEE. CDR3 DNA: TGTGCCAGCAGTCAGGACGTCCAAGAGACCCAGTACTTC. Its translation: CASSQDVQETQYF. Full variable domain (rest looked up from reference TRBV5-8 and TRBJ2-5): EAGVTQSPTHLIKTRGQQATLRCSPISGHTSVYWYQQALGLGLQFLLWYDEGEERNRGNFPPRFSGRQFPNYSSELNVNALELEDSALYLCASSQDVQETQYFGPGTRLLVL.

The chain links TRBV7-6 to TRBJ2-1; D unclear. Germline CDR1 SGHVS, CDR2 FNYEAQ. This CDR3 has 16 amino acids. V was pared by 2 bases and J by 2 bases, with 13 bases between. The CDR3 is CASSLNEGFPYNEQFF. The CDR3 bases are TGTGCCAGCAGCTTAAACGAAGGGTTCCCCTACAATGAGCAGTTCTTC.

V gene TRBV30 combines with J gene TRBJ2-3; D may be TRBD2 (5 bases). CDR3 length: 15 residues. Trimming cost V 5 bases and J 0 bases, with 15 bases left between them. CDR1 and CDR2 (germline): GTSNPN, SVGIG (reference sequence). The CDR3 sequence is CAWGSWWTSTDTQYF. The DNA for the CDR3 is TGTGCCTGGGGCTCTTGGTGGACTAGCACAGATACGCAGTATTTT.

The chain couples TRBV7-9 to TRBJ1-1, with 10 bases that match TRBD1. The germline V gene encodes CDR1 SEHNR and CDR2 FQNEAQ (reference sequence). V dropped 1 base and J dropped 8; count of bases not matched to a gene: 4. The CDR3 covers 14 residues. CDR3 in amino acids: CASSLGQGAREAFF. Written as DNA, the CDR3 is TGTGCCAGCAGCTTAGGACAGGGGGCTAGGGAAGCTTTCTTT. Drawing the rest from reference TRBV7-9 and TRBJ1-1, the complete variable domain is DTGVSQNPRHKITKRGQNVTFRCDPISEHNRLYWYRQTLGQGPEFLTYFQNEAQLEKSRLLSDRFSAERPKGSFSTLEIQRTEQGDSAMYLCASSLGQGAREAFFGQGTRLTVV.

This chain links TRBV4-3 with TRBJ2-5; D gene ambiguous. The CDR3 length is 16 residues. Germline-derived CDR1 and CDR2 are LGHNA and YSLEER. The V end lost 0 bases, the J end lost 0 bases, and 11 bases lay between the germline ends. DNA for the CDR3: TGCGCCAGCAGCCAAGATCGGGCGGCGTACCAAGAGACCCAGTACTTC. This sequence encodes CASSQDRAAYQETQYF.

In this sample, this clone turned up a few times. The rearrangement joins TRBV19 to TRBJ2-3, with 8 bases matching TRBD2. The CDR3 consists of 15 residues. CDR1 is LNHDA, CDR2 SQIVND, per germline (reference sequence). Trimming removed 1 base from V and 3 bases from J; junction bases left unmatched: 3. The CDR3 spells CASSIGGLATDTQYF. Written as DNA, the CDR3 is TGTGCCAGTAGTATAGGCGGACTAGCAACAGATACGCAGTATTTT.

This sequence joins TRBV6-4 and TRBJ1-1, with 8 bases fitting TRBD1. This CDR3 region has 14 residues. The ends lost 7 bases at V and 1 base at J; junction bases unmatched: 5. Germline V gene data show CDR1 as MRHNA and CDR2 as SNTAGT. The CDR3 protein is CASKNQGANTEAFF. CDR3 sequence (DNA): TGTGCCAGCAAAAATCAGGGGGCGAACACTGAAGCTTTCTTT.

The chain combines TRBV5-1 with TRBJ1-1; D gene unclear. CDR1 is SGHRS, CDR2 YFSETQ, per germline. The CDR3 has 13 amino acids. V lost 7 bases and J 11 bases, leaving 21 bases between the germline ends. The CDR3 loop is CASQETGASRAFF. CDR3 DNA: TGCGCCAGCCAGGAAACCGGAGCTTCCCGGGCTTTCTTT.

The V call is TRBV11-2, the J call TRBJ2-1; possible D gene TRBD2, 6 bases. The germline CDR1 and CDR2 sequences are SGHAT and FQNNGV. Trimming stripped 4 bases from V and 7 bases from J, with 17 bases between. The CDR3 spans 15 residues. CDR3 loop: CASSSRQGGINEQFF. CDR3 sequence (DNA): TGTGCCAGCAGCTCCCGGCAGGGCGGGATTAATGAGCAGTTCTTC.

The table lists this clone with a few counts. The rearrangement uses TRBV5-1 and TRBJ2-1, with D perhaps assigned TRBD1 or TRBD2 (6 bases each). The V end was cut by 0 bases, the J end by 8 bases, with 18 bases between. Germline lookup yields CDR1 SGHRS and CDR2 YFSETQ. CDR3 length: 16 amino acids. CDR3 region: CASSLATPEGGDEQFF. The CDR3, as DNA: TGCGCCAGCAGCTTGGCCACTCCCGAGGGGGGCGATGAGCAGTTCTTC.

The gene calls are TRBV20-1 and TRBJ2-7; 8 bases are a match to TRBD2. The CDR3 runs 11 residues. Germline V gives CDR1 DFQATT, CDR2 SNEGSKA (reference sequence). The V segment lost 4 bases and the J segment 6 bases; nucleotides outside the gene matches: 2. The CDR3 DNA is TGCAGTGCTACCCGGGGGGGCGAGCAGTACTTC. Translated, it gives CSATRGGEQYF.

The V gene is TRBV4-2, the J gene TRBJ2-1; 9 bases fit TRBD1. Germline V gene lookup returns CDR1 LGHNA and CDR2 YNFKEQ. Germline trimming cut 3 bases from V and 4 bases from J; bases unmatched to any gene: 4. The CDR3 is 15 amino acids. CDR3 bases: TGTGCCAGCAGCCAGAACAGGGGGCAGTACAATGAGCAGTTCTTC. It encodes CASSQNRGQYNEQFF.

The chain recombines TRBV5-1 with TRBJ2-1; D is unclear. The germline gives CDR1 SGHRS, CDR2 YFSETQ. The CDR3 loop spans 11 amino acids. The V gene lost 2 bases and the J gene lost 10 bases, with 7 bases spanning the gap. The CDR3 is CASSLSYEQFF. DNA of the CDR3: TGCGCCAGCAGCTTATCCTACGAGCAGTTCTTC.

Only a few counts were recorded for this clone. The rearrangement uses TRBV18 and TRBJ1-6, with TRBD1 matching 7 bases. The CDR3 has 17 amino acids. V was pared by 0 bases and J by 10 bases, with 12 bases of the junction left unmatched. CDR1 KGHSH and CDR2 LQKENI come from the germline V gene. This CDR3 is CASSPPSQGILFSPLHF. The CDR3 DNA sequence: TGTGCCAGCTCACCACCCTCACAGGGGATTTTGTTCTCACCCCTCCACTTT.

The chain uses TRBV6-5 and TRBJ2-3; no clear D. The CDR3 is made up of 14 amino acids. The V and J ends lost 2 bases and 2 bases respectively, with 8 bases between them. Germline V CDR1 and CDR2: MNHEY, SVGAGI. Here the CDR3 reads CASSYGSPTDTQYF. The DNA for the CDR3 is TGTGCCAGCAGTTACGGCTCCCCCACAGATACGCAGTATTTT.

V gene TRBV27 combines with J gene TRBJ2-1, with a possible D match to TRBD2 (5 bases). The CDR3 is 16 residues long. Trimming left V 6 bases short and J 0 bases short, with 15 bases between. The germline V gene has CDR1 MNHEY and CDR2 SMNVEV (reference sequence). The CDR3 region is CASRTLALSSYNEQFF. CDR3 nucleotides: TGTGCCAGCAGAACCTTAGCGTTGAGCTCCTACAATGAGCAGTTCTTC.

The V call is TRBV27, the J call TRBJ2-7; 7 positions agree with TRBD1. Trimming removed 5 bases from V and 5 bases from J; junction bases left unmatched: 9. The CDR3 is made up of 14 amino acids. The germline CDR1 and CDR2 sequences are MNHEY and SMNVEV (reference sequence). CDR3 coding DNA: TGTGCCAGCAGTACTCGGGACAGCTTCCACGAGCAGTACTTC. It specifies CASSTRDSFHEQYF.

This clone was found a few times. CDR3 loop: CSASRGGSREQYF. The CDR3 DNA follows: TGCAGTGCTAGTCGGGGAGGTAGCCGCGAGCAGTACTTC. V and J are TRBV20-1 and TRBJ2-7, with TRBD2 as a possible D gene (6 bases). V lost 3 bases and J lost 6, with 15 bases in between. Germline CDR1 is DFQATT and CDR2 is SNEGSKA (reference sequence). This CDR3 has 13 residues.

This clone was observed a single time. The chain links TRBV19 to TRBJ1-4; a weak D match, TRBD1 (5 bases). The CDR3 covers 16 residues. Germline V CDR1 and CDR2: LNHDA, SQIVND (reference sequence). The V and J ends lost 4 bases and 4 bases respectively, with 16 bases between them. CDR3 nucleotide sequence: TGTGCCAGTAGTACGATTCGACAGAGACATAATGAAAAACTGTTTTTT. It translates to CASSTIRQRHNEKLFF.

The chain joins TRBV7-8 to TRBJ1-2; D call uncertain. CDR3 size: 15 residues. Looked up from germline, CDR1 is SGHVS and CDR2 is FQNEAQ. The V end was cut by 1 base, the J end by 2 bases, with 11 bases between. CDR3 sequence (DNA): TGTGCCAGCAGCTTAGGGCTCACCACAAACTATGGCTACACCTTC. This codes for CASSLGLTTNYGYTF.

Here the CDR3 DNA reads TGTGCCAGCAGTTTTAGGAGGTTCAGGGATGAAAAACTGTTTTTT. This translates into CASSFRRFRDEKLFF. This rearrangement joins TRBV28 to TRBJ1-4; possibly TRBD1 for D (5 bases). Trimming removed 3 bases at V and 6 bases at J, with 14 bases between. The CDR3 runs to 15 residues. Germline values: CDR1 MDHEN, CDR2 SYDVKM.

The chain is built from TRBV6-5 and TRBJ2-7, with 8 bases lining up with TRBD2. The CDR3 runs 15 residues. Trimming at V came to 5 bases and at J to 7 bases, leaving 13 bases not matched to a gene. Germline-derived CDR1 and CDR2 are MNHEY and SVGAGI. This CDR3 is CASSPAGGAPGEQYF. DNA of the CDR3: TGTGCCAGCAGTCCCGCCGGGGGGGCGCCGGGGGAGCAGTACTTC.

This chain uses TRBV6-2 or TRBV6-3 with TRBJ2-3; the D is unclear. The germline V gene encodes CDR1 MNHEY and CDR2 SVGEGT. The CDR3 is 14 amino acids. V lost 2 bases and J lost 5, with 11 bases in between. The chain's CDR3 is CASSYGNIQDTQYF. CDR3 in DNA: TGTGCCAGCAGTTACGGAAACATTCAAGATACGCAGTATTTT.

This chain joins TRBV7-3 and TRBJ1-1; D is perhaps TRBD1 (6 bases). V lost 5 bases and J 1 base, leaving 14 bases between the germline ends. The length of the CDR3 is 15 residues. The germline V gene has CDR1 SGHTA and CDR2 FQGTGA. The CDR3 sequence: CASSPRGGGNTEAFF. In DNA form, the CDR3 reads TGTGCCAGCAGCCCCAGGGGAGGGGGGAACACTGAAGCTTTCTTT. The variable domain in full, with the rest retrieved from reference TRBV7-3 and TRBJ1-1, is GAGVSQTPSNKVTEKGKYVELRCDPISGHTALYWYRQSLGQGPEFLIYFQGTGAADDSGLPNDRFFAVRPEGSVSTLKIQRTERGDSAVYLCASSPRGGGNTEAFFGQGTRLTVV.